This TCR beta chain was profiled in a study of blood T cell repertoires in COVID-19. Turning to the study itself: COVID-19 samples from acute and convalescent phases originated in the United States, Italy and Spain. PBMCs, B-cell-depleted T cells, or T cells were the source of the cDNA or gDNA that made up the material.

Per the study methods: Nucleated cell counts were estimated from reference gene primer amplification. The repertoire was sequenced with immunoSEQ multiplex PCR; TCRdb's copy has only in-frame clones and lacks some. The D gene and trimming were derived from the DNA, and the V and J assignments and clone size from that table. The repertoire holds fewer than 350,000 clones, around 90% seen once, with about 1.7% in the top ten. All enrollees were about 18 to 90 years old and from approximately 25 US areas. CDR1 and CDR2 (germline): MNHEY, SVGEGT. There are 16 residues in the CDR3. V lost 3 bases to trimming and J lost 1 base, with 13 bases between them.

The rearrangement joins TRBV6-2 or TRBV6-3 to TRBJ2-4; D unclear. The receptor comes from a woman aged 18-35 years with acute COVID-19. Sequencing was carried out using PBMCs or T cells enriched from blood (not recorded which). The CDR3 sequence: CASSYPPERAKNIQYF. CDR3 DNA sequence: TGTGCCAGCAGTTATCCACCGGAGAGGGCCAAAAACATTCAGTACTTC.